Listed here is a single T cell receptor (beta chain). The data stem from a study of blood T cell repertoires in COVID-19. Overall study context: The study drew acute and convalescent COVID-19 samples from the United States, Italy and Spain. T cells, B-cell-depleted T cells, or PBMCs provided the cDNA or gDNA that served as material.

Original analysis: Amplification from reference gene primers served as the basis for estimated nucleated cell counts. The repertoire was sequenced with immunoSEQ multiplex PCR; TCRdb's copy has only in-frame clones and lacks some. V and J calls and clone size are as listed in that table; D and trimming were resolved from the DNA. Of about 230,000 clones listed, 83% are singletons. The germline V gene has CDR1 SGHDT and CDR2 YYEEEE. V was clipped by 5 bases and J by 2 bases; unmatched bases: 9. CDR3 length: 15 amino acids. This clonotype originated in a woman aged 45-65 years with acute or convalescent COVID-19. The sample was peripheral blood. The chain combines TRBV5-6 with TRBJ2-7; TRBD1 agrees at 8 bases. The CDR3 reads CASRQYGTGPYEQYF. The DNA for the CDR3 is TGTGCCAGCAGACAATACGGGACAGGACCCTACGAGCAGTACTTC.